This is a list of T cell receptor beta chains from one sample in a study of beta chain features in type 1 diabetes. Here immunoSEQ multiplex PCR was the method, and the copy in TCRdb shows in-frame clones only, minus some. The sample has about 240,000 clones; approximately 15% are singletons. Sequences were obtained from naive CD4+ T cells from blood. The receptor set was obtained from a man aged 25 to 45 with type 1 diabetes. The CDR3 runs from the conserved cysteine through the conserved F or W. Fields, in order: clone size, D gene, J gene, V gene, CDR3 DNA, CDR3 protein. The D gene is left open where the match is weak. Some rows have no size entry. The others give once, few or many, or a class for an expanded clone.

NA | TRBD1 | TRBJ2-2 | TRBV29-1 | TGCAGCGTTGGGGGGACAGGGATCTCCGGGGAGCTGTTTTTT | CSVGGTGISGELFF
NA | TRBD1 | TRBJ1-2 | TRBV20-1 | TGCAGTGCTGAGGCAGGGGGAGGCTACACCTTC | CSAEAGGGYTF
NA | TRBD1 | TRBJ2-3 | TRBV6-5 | TGTGCCAGCATAAACAGGGGAACAGATACGCAGTATTTT | CASINRGTDTQYF
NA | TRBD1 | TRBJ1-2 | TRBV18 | TGTGCCAGCTCACCCTTGCGACAGGGGGCGGAGGGCTATGGCTACACCTTC | CASSPLRQGAEGYGYTF
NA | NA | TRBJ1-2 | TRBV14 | TGTGCCAGCAGCCCGGGATTCTCCTATGGCTACACCTTC | CASSPGFSYGYTF
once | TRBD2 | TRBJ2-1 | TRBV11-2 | TGTGCCAGCAGCTTAGTTAGCGGGGGGGTTGAGCAGTTCTTC | CASSLVSGGVEQFF
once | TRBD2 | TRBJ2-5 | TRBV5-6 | TGTGCCAGCAGCCTAGGGGGCGGGAGGGCCCCCTCGACCCAGTACTTC | CASSLGGGRAPSTQYF
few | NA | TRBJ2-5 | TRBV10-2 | TGCGCCAGCAGCGATAAAAGGGGGGAGACCCAGTACTTC | CASSDKRGETQYF
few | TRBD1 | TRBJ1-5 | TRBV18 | TGTGCCAGCTCGCTGAACAGGGGTCAGCCCCAGCATTTT | CASSLNRGQPQHF
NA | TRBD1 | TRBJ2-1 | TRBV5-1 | TGCGCCAGCAGCTTGGACGCCGGGACAGGGTCCTACAATGAGCAGTTCTTC | CASSLDAGTGSYNEQFF
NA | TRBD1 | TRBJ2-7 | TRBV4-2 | TGTGCCAGCAGCTTCGACAGGGCGCAGTACTTC | CASSFDRAQYF
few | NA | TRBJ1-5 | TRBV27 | TGTGCCAGCAGTTCCCCCTCGCAGGGCAATCAGCCCCAGCATTTT | CASSSPSQGNQPQHF
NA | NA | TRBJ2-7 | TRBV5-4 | TGTGCCAGCAGTGGGGCCGCTGGCGGCACTCCTAGGGAGCAGTACTTC | CASSGAAGGTPREQYF
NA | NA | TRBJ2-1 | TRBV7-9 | TGTGCCAGCAGCTTAGCGCGGTCTGGTGGCAATGAGCAGTTCTTC | CASSLARSGGNEQFF
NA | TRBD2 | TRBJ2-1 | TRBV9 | TGTGCCAGCAGCGCAGGACTAGCGGGAGGGATCGATGAGCAGTTCTTC | CASSAGLAGGIDEQFF
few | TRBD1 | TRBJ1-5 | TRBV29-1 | TGCAGCGTTGGGACAGGGGGAACAGATCAGCCCCAGCATTTT | CSVGTGGTDQPQHF